The 2 T cell receptor beta chains reported below all come from one sample, sequenced in a study of CD8+CD57+ T cells in acquired aplastic anemia. It was genomic DNA that served as the template for profiling TCR beta VDJ and CDR3. TCRdb reanalysed the reads using MiXCR and keeps one entry per CDR3 protein. In the table there are 150,000 to 200,000 distinct CDR3 sequences, 64% of which are singletons. Specimen: sorted CD4+, CD8+, or CD8+CD57+ T cells (not recorded which) from PBMCs. The receptors shown here come from a human donor with severe aplastic anemia or a healthy control (not recorded which).

This sequence joins TRBV2 and TRBJ1-5; D is undetermined. The CDR3 runs to 15 residues. Germline loops: CDR1 SNHLY, CDR2 FYNNEI. Trimming stripped 0 bases from V and 5 bases from J, with 11 bases between. The CDR3 is CASSEAWGSDQPQHF. In DNA, the CDR3 is TGTGCCAGCAGTGAAGCGTGGGGTTCGGATCAGCCCCAGCATTTT.

V usage is TRBV27 and J usage is TRBJ1-1, with a weak D call TRBD1 (6 bases). The CDR3 is 14 residues long. The germline V gene encodes CDR1 MNHEY and CDR2 SMNVEV (reference sequence). V lost 6 bases and J lost 6, with 17 bases in between. CDR3 sequence (DNA): TGTGCCAGCAGCCTAGGGGTAGGGGGACCTGAAGCTTTCTTT. As protein: CASSLGVGGPEAFF.